This T cell receptor (beta chain) is drawn from a study of cytomegalovirus exposure and HLA in healthy donors. Turning to the study itself: Some 85 million unique TCRs, all from HLA-typed donors, were included in an early release of the data.

Remarks on this clone: What it recognizes is unknown.

The PCR was carried out with 60 Vbeta primers and 13 Jbeta primers. Produced via immunoSEQ multiplex PCR; TCRdb's table is partial and in-frame only. The sample carries 110,000 to 150,000 clones, around two thirds recorded once. Germline V CDR1 and CDR2: SGHRS, YFSETQ. This CDR3 spans 12 amino acids. After removal of 2 bases from V and 10 bases from J, the junction contained 2 bases not matched to a gene. Findings and caveats of the study: After further analysis at a later stage, 17,000 or so TCR beta sequences were associated with HLA alleles at 0.05 false discovery rate. An analysis done earlier found most TCR beta V segments productive about 87% or about 30% of the time. Across donors, most TCRs were seen rarely, yet some public ones were widespread.

The J gene is TRBJ2-4, the V gene TRBV5-1; 8 bases match TRBD1. The sequenced sample consisted of PBMCs. This TCR was recovered from a man aged 18 to 29 in good health and CMV-seropositive. CDR3 loop: CASSFGTGIQYF. CDR3 nucleotides: TGCGCCAGCAGCTTTGGGACAGGAATTCAGTACTTC.